This T cell receptor beta chain was sequenced in a study of blood T cells in healthy people across ages (dated by TCRdb to about 2015). Study-level background: In model experiments, template switching captured roughly one uniquely barcoded TCR beta cDNA molecule for every two T cells. To track age-related changes in TCR beta repertoire diversity, the study relied on deep sequencing normalized with unique cDNA molecular identifiers. The donors were split into four age groups: young (average roughly 15 years), middle-aged (39), aged (around 67) and long-lived (approximately 89). To avoid experimental bias, donors of different ages were spread randomly across the sequencing lanes. Two additional independent replicas of 1 million unique cDNA reads from the same blood draw were analyzed for two donors (one aged 18 to 29 and one aged 80 or older).

The research as a whole found: Estimates of total diversity from one million sequenced T cells were regarded as lower bounds and underestimates. Because donor CMV infection status was unknown, age-related changes in expanded clonotypes were potentially confounded. Conclusive comparison of naive and antigen-experienced compartments was prevented by the profiling of bulk unsorted PBMCs. There was a strong correlation between observed TCR beta diversity and the percentage of naive T cells measured by flow cytometry. Compared with the aged group, more naive CD4+ T cells, fewer expanded clones and increased TCR diversity were shown by the long-lived group, suggesting age selection. Observed TCR beta diversity per million T cells fell roughly linearly with age, and a significant reduction was already apparent by age roughly 40.

After removal of 3 bases from V and 4 bases from J, the junction retains 8 bases not matched to a gene. CDR1 and CDR2 were assigned from the germline V gene (reference sequence) as MNHEY and SMNVEV. Its CDR3 holds 16 amino acids, cysteine through phenylalanine. Only the CDR3 part of the read is kept: 48 bases, read in frame from the first base. A word on this clonotype: Its cognate antigen has yet to be identified. No base quality information exists; no much larger clone differs at one position.

Library generation was performed with 5' RACE. TCRdb names Illumina HiSeq 2500 as the instrument used. A second PCR of roughly 6 to 11 cycles was run with a J-beta primer mix and a sample-barcoded 5' primer. Each TCR beta cDNA molecule received a unique molecular identifier from a template-switch 5' adaptor carrying 12 random nucleotides. At least 2.5 million CDR3-containing paired-end reads were obtained from each sample. The Mint cDNA synthesis kit, primed by a TRBC-specific oligonucleotide, was used to synthesize first-strand cDNA from all RNA. All cDNA was treated with uracil-DNA glycosylase and then went through a first 18-cycle PCR with the universal primers M1SS and BC2_uni_R. In the paper's pipeline: For normalization, 1 million high-quality reads, each with a distinct molecular identifier, were randomly selected from each sample. Instead of being binned into consensus sequences, reads with shared molecular identifiers were discarded. MiTCR, with a Q25 quality threshold and the strictest error-elimination algorithm, was used for CDR3 identification, clonotype clustering and error correction. Lower-bound total TCR beta diversity was estimated with a nonparametric unseen species model using Euler transformation. TCRdb trimmed the raw reads at Q25, called clones with MiXCR and kept productive beta chains. Entries are consolidated by CDR3 protein sequence, retaining the most common genes and DNA. These V and J calls are TCRdb output, not the study's own analysis. Recorded for this sample are about 1.4 million distinct CDR3 sequences; roughly 59% of them occurred a single time. 5.5% to 8% of the sample is taken by the ten largest.

The approximately 40 donors, aged about 6 to 95 years, were systemically healthy Caucasian individuals from Russia. Each donor gave about 11 milliliters of peripheral blood, drawn into EDTA-treated Vacutainer tubes. Ficoll-Paque density-gradient centrifugation was used to isolate PBMCs, with at least 6 million obtained per sample. Trizol reagent was used to extract total RNA from PBMCs, with at least 5.5 micrograms per sample. For every donor, flow cytometry on a PBMC aliquot measured the percentage of naive CD45RAhigh/CD27high T cells. The rearrangement joined TRBV27 to TRBJ2-7; TRBD1 agrees with 11 junctional bases. The clonotype was recovered from a young man in good health. Sequenced input: blood. The encoded CDR3 is CASSFHGQGAGYEQYF. At the DNA level, the sequence is TGTGCCAGCAGTTTCCACGGACAGGGGGCTGGGTACGAGCAGTACTTC.